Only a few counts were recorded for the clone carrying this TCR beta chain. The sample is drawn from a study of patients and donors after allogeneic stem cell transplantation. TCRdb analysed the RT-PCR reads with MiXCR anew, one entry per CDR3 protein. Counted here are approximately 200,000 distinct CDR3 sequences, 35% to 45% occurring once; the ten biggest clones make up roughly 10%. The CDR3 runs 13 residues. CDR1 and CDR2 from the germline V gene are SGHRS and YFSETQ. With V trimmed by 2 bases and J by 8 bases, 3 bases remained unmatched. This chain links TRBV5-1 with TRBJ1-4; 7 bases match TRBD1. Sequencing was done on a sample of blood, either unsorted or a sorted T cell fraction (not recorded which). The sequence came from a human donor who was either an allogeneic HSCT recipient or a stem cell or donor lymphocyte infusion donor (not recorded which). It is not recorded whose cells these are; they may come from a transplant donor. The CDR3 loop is CASSFGTAEKLFF. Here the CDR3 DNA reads TGCGCCAGCAGCTTCGGGACAGCAGAAAAACTGTTTTTT.